This passage covers 22 T cell receptor beta chains from one sample sequenced in a study of regulatory T cells in long-lasting Graves disease. Relying on iRepertoire HTBI primers and Arm-PCR of CDR3 regions, the team built TCR beta libraries. TCRdb itself ran the multiplex PCR reads through MiXCR, one entry per CDR3 protein. Here the sample spans about 420,000 distinct CDR3 sequences, about a sixth being singletons. Time point indicated: newly diagnosed GD, antithyroid drugs for less than 3 months. After RNA was extracted from PBMCs, the TCR library was made from it. This sample also belongs to another study, concerning T cells in Graves' hyperthyroidism and ophthalmopathy.

Here the sequenced sample was peripheral blood mononuclear cells (PBMCs), taken at new diagnosis, from a patient treated with antithyroid drugs. Receptors were obtained from a woman in her late teens or twenties with Graves disease.

This clonotype was detected ten times or more. The CDR3 DNA reads as TGTGCCAGCAGCCGCAGGGGGAGTTCAAGAAATGAGCAGTTCTTC. Its protein product is CASSRRGSSRNEQFF. This chain links TRBV7-3 with TRBJ2-1, with 7 nucleotides matching TRBD1. Germline V gene data show CDR1 as SGHTA and CDR2 as FQGTGA. There are 15 residues in the CDR3. V shed 5 bases, J shed 7 bases, and the junction held 11 bases outside the gene matches.

This clonotype occurred a few times. This chain links TRBV7-2 with TRBJ1-6, with 7 positions matching TRBD1. V dropped 5 bases and J dropped 0; count of bases not matched to a gene: 10. The CDR3 has 18 amino acids. The germline gives CDR1 SGHTA, CDR2 FQGNSA. This chain's CDR3 is CASSLLGQLSSYNSPLHF. Written as DNA, the CDR3 is TGTGCCAGCAGCCTACTGGGACAGCTAAGCTCCTATAATTCACCCCTCCACTTT.

This chain joins TRBV7-2 and TRBJ1-1; 8 nucleotides agree with TRBD1. There are 15 residues in the CDR3. V lost 2 bases to trimming and J lost 4 bases; unmatched junction nucleotides: 6. In germline, CDR1 is SGHTA, CDR2 FQGNSA. CDR3 region: CASSLRTGWATEAFF. CDR3 in DNA: TGTGCCAGCAGCTTACGGACAGGGTGGGCCACTGAAGCTTTCTTT.

This clonotype appeared a few times. The V gene is TRBV10-2, the J gene TRBJ1-5, with TRBD1 matching 10 bases. Trimming removed 8 bases from V and 3 bases from J; junction bases left unmatched: 7. In germline, CDR1 is WSHSY, CDR2 SAAADI. The CDR3 is 15 amino acids. Here the CDR3 DNA reads TGCGCCAGCGGAGGGGACAGGGGATACAATCAGCCCCAGCATTTT. The encoded protein is CASGGDRGYNQPQHF.

CDR3 in amino acids: CASSPGGIYEQYF. DNA for the CDR3: TGTGCCAGCAGCCCCGGCGGGATCTACGAGCAGTACTTC. V usage is TRBV3-1 and J usage is TRBJ2-7, with D possibly matching TRBD2 (6 bases). This CDR3 region has 13 residues. V lost 4 bases and J 3 bases, leaving 10 bases between the germline ends. CDR1 is LGHDT and CDR2 is YNNKEL in the germline V gene (reference sequence).

This clonotype has at least ten counts. The V and J genes are TRBV11-2 and TRBJ1-3; D is perhaps TRBD1 (6 bases). This CDR3 is 14 amino acids long. From germline, CDR1 is SGHAT and CDR2 FQNNGV. Trimming left V 5 bases short and J 4 bases short, with 12 bases between. The CDR3 spells CASSHTGSGNTIYF. The CDR3 DNA sequence: TGTGCCAGCAGCCATACAGGGTCCGGAAACACCATATATTTT.

A word on this clonotype: A read error is likely, as this CDR3 ends without the conserved phenylalanine or tryptophan. Because the CDR3's place on the DNA is in doubt, the DNA is left out and the CDR3 is given as listed by TCRdb. The CDR3 is CASSLDVGLTL. The V call is TRBV7-2, the J call TRBJ2-1; TRBD2, the table's D call, lacks a check against the DNA. Germline CDR1 reads SGHTA; CDR2 reads FQGNSA. The CDR3 has 11 amino acids, counting both end residues.

This clonotype was seen only a few times. As DNA, the CDR3 is TGTGCCAGCAGTTTTTTTGGGGGCAACACTGAAGCTTTCTTT. Its protein product is CASSFFGGNTEAFF. This rearrangement joins TRBV28 to TRBJ1-1; perhaps TRBD1 as D (6 bases). V was shortened by 3 bases and J by 2 bases, with 10 bases between the two germline ends. The germline V gene encodes CDR1 MDHEN and CDR2 SYDVKM. The CDR3 spans 14 residues. The variable domain in full, with the rest retrieved from reference TRBV28 and TRBJ1-1, is DVKVTQSSRYLVKRTGEKVFLECVQDMDHENMFWYRQDPGLGLRLIYFSYDVKMKEKGDIPEGYSVSREKKERFSLILESASTNQTSMYLCASSFFGGNTEAFFGQGTRLTVV.

This clonotype was seen a single time. CDR3 loop: CSARGLTPYEQYF. The CDR3 DNA follows: TGCAGTGCTAGAGGGCTAACCCCCTACGAGCAGTACTTC. The rearrangement uses TRBV20-1 and TRBJ2-7; D remains unclear. The germline V gene encodes CDR1 DFQATT and CDR2 SNEGSKA (reference sequence). CDR3 length: 13 amino acids. The V gene lost 1 base and the J gene lost 2 bases, with 9 bases spanning the gap.

As concerns this clonotype: A much larger clone differs from this one at a single base, so this may be a read error. V and J are TRBV5-1 and TRBJ2-2, with 7 bases that match TRBD2. CDR1 is SGHRS, CDR2 YFSETQ, per germline. The CDR3 has 17 amino acids. The CDR3 sequence: CASSLVLAGSGAGELVF. CDR3 nucleotides: TGCGCCAGCAGCTTGGTTTTAGCGGGTTCTGGCGCCGGGGAGCTGGTTTTT.

This clonotype was seen more than once but under ten times. The rearrangement uses TRBV7-3 and TRBJ2-3; 8 nucleotides agree with TRBD2. The CDR3 runs to 16 residues. Germline V gene lookup returns CDR1 SGHTA and CDR2 FQGTGA. With 5 bases clipped from V and 3 bases from J, the junction kept 10 bases outside the gene matches. The CDR3, as DNA: TGTGCCAGCAGCCCACAGGCGGGAGGTTCGACAGATACGCAGTATTTT. It translates to CASSPQAGGSTDTQYF.

This clonotype has a handful of counts. This chain joins TRBV4-1 and TRBJ2-7, with TRBD1 matching 7 bases. Trimming took 0 bases from V and 4 from J; bases not matched to a gene: 9. CDR3 length: 16 residues. The germline V gene encodes CDR1 MGHRA and CDR2 YSYEKL. The CDR3: CASSQDLAGGTYEQYF. Written as DNA, the CDR3 is TGCGCCAGCAGCCAAGATTTGGCAGGGGGAACTTACGAGCAGTACTTC.

The chain recombines TRBV19 with TRBJ2-1; 9 bases fit TRBD2. The germline CDR1 and CDR2 sequences are LNHDA and SQIVND (reference sequence). The CDR3 sequence is 15 residues long. V lost 3 bases and J lost 3; bases outside the gene matches: 3. The CDR3 coding sequence is TGTGCCAGTAGTATTAGCGGGGGACTCTACAATGAGCAGTTCTTC. Protein product: CASSISGGLYNEQFF.

The J gene is TRBJ2-1, the V gene TRBV6-5, with 16 bases identical to TRBD2. The V segment lost 2 bases and the J segment 9 bases; nucleotides outside the gene matches: 19. The length of the CDR3 is 21 residues. Germline assignment: CDR1 MNHEY and CDR2 SVGAGI. The CDR3 here is CASSYQRPGTSGRASISEQFF. The DNA for the CDR3 is TGTGCCAGCAGTTACCAACGTCCCGGGACTAGCGGGAGGGCCTCGATTTCTGAGCAGTTCTTC.

This clonotype came up many times. V gene TRBV7-9 combines with J gene TRBJ2-7; tentatively, D is TRBD1 (5 bases). This CDR3 region has 14 residues. V shed 1 base and J shed 4 bases, with 11 bases lying between them. The V gene's germline CDR1 is SEHNR and CDR2 FQNEAQ (reference sequence). In DNA, the CDR3 is TGTGCCAGCAGCTTAGAAGGGGCGCGGTACGAGCAGTACTTC. Amino acid sequence: CASSLEGARYEQYF.

At least ten counts were recorded for this clonotype. This sequence joins TRBV10-3 and TRBJ2-2; 14 nucleotides match TRBD2. The CDR3 runs to 19 residues. V was pared by 3 bases and J by 4 bases, with 10 bases of the junction left unmatched. Germline V CDR1 and CDR2: ENHRY, SYGVKD. This CDR3 is CAISDYGTSGRGITGELFF. CDR3 nucleotides: TGTGCCATCAGTGACTATGGGACTAGCGGGAGAGGCATCACCGGGGAGCTGTTTTTT.

This clonotype was counted ten times or more. V usage is TRBV18 and J usage is TRBJ2-3, with 7 nucleotides matching TRBD1. CDR1 is KGHSH and CDR2 is LQKENI in the germline V gene. The CDR3 sequence is 14 residues long. After removal of 3 bases from V and 6 bases from J, the junction contained 6 bases not matched to a gene. The CDR3 loop is CASSPLDRADTQYF. The DNA for the CDR3 is TGTGCCAGCTCACCCTTAGACAGGGCGGATACGCAGTATTTT.

Turning to this clonotype: Possible read error: a much larger clone is one base away. The chain links TRBV15 to TRBJ2-1, with a possible D match to TRBD1 (6 bases). The germline V gene has CDR1 LNHNV and CDR2 YYDKDF (reference sequence). The CDR3 sequence is 18 residues long. V was trimmed by 0 bases and J by 13 bases, leaving 28 bases between them. The chain's CDR3 is CATSRDPGAGTQQETQFF. The CDR3 coding sequence is TGTGCCACCAGCAGAGATCCAGGGGCAGGCACTCAGCAAGAGACCCAGTTCTTC.

This clonotype was detected ten times or more. The chain links TRBV11-2 to TRBJ2-7, with 11 bases that match TRBD2. V lost 1 base and J lost 3; bases outside the gene matches: 8. Germline assignment: CDR1 SGHAT and CDR2 FQNNGV. CDR3 length: 17 amino acids. As DNA, the CDR3 is TGTGCCAGCAGCTTAGGCCCAGGGACTAGCGGTCTCTACGAGCAGTACTTC. As protein: CASSLGPGTSGLYEQYF.

This chain uses TRBV12-3 or TRBV12-4 with TRBJ1-2, with D unresolved. V gave up 6 bases and J gave up 3 bases, with 17 bases separating them. The CDR3 length is 15 residues. CDR3 sequence: CASSLSRRVYYGYTF. For the CDR3, the DNA is TGTGCCAGCAGCCTATCCCGTCGGGTTTACTATGGCTACACCTTC.

The chain recombines TRBV7-2 with TRBJ2-2; 12 bases align to TRBD2. Germline CDR1 and CDR2: SGHTA and FQGNSA. V shed 6 bases, J shed 7 bases, and the junction held 6 bases outside the gene matches. The CDR3 length is 15 residues. The DNA for the CDR3 is TGTGCCAGCAGGGTGACTAGCGGGAGTGTCGGGGAGCTGTTTTTT. Protein sequence: CASRVTSGSVGELFF.

A note on this clonotype: A much larger clone differs from this one at a single base, so this may be a read error. The J gene is TRBJ2-1, the V gene TRBV9; D might be TRBD1 or TRBD2, each matching 6 bases. Germline V lookup: CDR1 SGDLS, CDR2 YYNGEE. The CDR3 is made up of 13 amino acids. This CDR3 is CASSVGGAGERFF. The CDR3 bases are TGTGCCAGCAGCGTAGGGGGGGCTGGTGAGCGGTTCTTC. Together with reference TRBV9 and TRBJ2-1, the CDR3 gives the full variable domain: DSGVTQTPKHLITATGQRVTLRCSPRSGDLSVYWYQQSLDQGLQFLIQYYNGEERAKGNILERFSAQQFPDLHSELNLSSLELGDSALYFCASSVGGAGERFFGPGTRLTVL.